This TCR beta chain originates from a study of blood T cell repertoires in COVID-19. Study in general: Sites in the United States, Italy and Spain provided acute and convalescent COVID-19 samples. T cells, B-cell-depleted T cells, or PBMCs supplied cDNA or gDNA.

This table comes from immunoSEQ multiplex PCR, and its TCRdb copy is limited to in-frame clones, with some not included. The sample yields about 40,000 clones, roughly 88% seen once. This CDR3 has 12 amino acids. V gave up 7 bases and J gave up 4 bases, with 8 bases separating them. This clonotype originated in a woman in her 70s with acute or convalescent COVID-19. The chain joins TRBV12-3 or TRBV12-4 to TRBJ1-5; maybe TRBD1 (6 bases). Input material: peripheral blood. The CDR3 DNA reads TGTGCCAGCAACACAGGGAATCAGCCCCAGCATTTT. Its protein product is CASNTGNQPQHF.